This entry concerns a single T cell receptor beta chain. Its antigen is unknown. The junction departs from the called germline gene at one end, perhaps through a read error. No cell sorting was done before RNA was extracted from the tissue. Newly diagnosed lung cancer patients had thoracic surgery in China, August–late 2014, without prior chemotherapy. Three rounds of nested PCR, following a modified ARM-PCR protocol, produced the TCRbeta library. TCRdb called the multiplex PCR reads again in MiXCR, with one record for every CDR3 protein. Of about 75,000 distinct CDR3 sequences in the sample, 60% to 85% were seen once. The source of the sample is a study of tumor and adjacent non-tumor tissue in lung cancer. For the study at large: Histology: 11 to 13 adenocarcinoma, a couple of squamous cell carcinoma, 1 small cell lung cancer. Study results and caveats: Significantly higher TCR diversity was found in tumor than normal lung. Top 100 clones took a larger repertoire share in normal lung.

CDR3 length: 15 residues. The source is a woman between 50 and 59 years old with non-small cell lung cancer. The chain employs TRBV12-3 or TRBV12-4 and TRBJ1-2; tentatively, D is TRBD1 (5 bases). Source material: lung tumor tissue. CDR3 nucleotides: TGTGCCAGCAATTTAAGGGCGCAAGGGGCTAATGGCTACACCTTC. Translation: CASNLRAQGANGYTF.